Sequencing of this TCR beta chain was carried out in a study of blood T cell repertoires in COVID-19. Study overall: The origin of the acute and convalescent COVID-19 samples was the United States, Italy and Spain. The cDNA or gDNA used as material had been derived from T cells, B-cell-depleted T cells, or PBMCs.

This clone was counted once. Authors' methods: Amplified reference gene primers provided the basis for estimating nucleated cell counts. TCRdb's copy holds only in-frame clones and misses some; the assay was immunoSEQ multiplex PCR. V and J calls plus clone size are reproduced from that table; the DNA served to infer D and trimming. The table shows roughly 140,000 clones, with about 80% occurring only once. Germline V gene data show CDR1 as SGDLS and CDR2 as YYNGEE. There are 14 residues in the CDR3. V was pared by 3 bases and J by 4 bases, with 13 bases between. Sequencing was carried out using peripheral blood. V gene TRBV9 combines with J gene TRBJ1-2; D ambiguous. The source of this sequence is a man in his 60s with acute or convalescent COVID-19. The CDR3 sequence is CASSARRDPYGYTF. In nucleotides, the CDR3 is TGTGCCAGCAGCGCTCGACGGGATCCCTATGGCTACACCTTC.